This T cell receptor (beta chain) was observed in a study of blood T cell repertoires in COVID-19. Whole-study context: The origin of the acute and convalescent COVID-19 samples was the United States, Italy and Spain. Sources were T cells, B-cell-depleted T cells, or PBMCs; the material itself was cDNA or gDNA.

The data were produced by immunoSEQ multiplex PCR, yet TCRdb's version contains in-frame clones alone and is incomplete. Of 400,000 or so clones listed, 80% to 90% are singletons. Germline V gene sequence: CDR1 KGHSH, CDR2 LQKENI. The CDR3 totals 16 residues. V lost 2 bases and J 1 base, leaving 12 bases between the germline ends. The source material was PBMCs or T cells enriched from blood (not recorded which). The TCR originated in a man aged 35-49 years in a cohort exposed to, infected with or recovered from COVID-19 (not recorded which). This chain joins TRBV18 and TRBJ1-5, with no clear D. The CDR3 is CASSPYLSESNQPQHF. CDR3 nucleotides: TGTGCCAGCTCACCATATCTTTCGGAGAGCAATCAGCCCCAGCATTTT.